The source of this T cell receptor beta chain is a study of cytomegalovirus exposure and HLA in healthy donors (dated by TCRdb to the late 2010s). Turning to the overall study: The 500 to 800 repertoires of the first cohort and the 110 or so validation repertoires were produced on the same platform, according to a later analysis. The aim of the study was to test whether cataloging public T cell receptors could identify signatures of past pathogen exposure. To predict cytomegalovirus infection status, the study brought together high-throughput TCR immunosequencing, statistical association of individual TCRs with disease status, and machine learning. A separate validation cohort of approximately 130 different subjects was used in addition to the approximately 610-subject first cohort.

What the authors observed across the whole study: While some public TCRs were present in many individuals, most TCR sequences turned up only very rarely across donors. In the study, approximately 160 TCR beta chains were listed as associated with cytomegalovirus. A few of the identified cytomegalovirus-associated TCR beta chains were confirmed in vitro to be specific for cytomegalovirus antigens. The authors suggested that the approach could potentially be generalized to other disease states and immunological phenotypes. A later analysis found that TCRs clustered in the first cohort also tended to co-occur in the 120 validation repertoires, with just under 95% of cluster scores above 0. Cytomegalovirus status was reported to be diagnosed by the classifier with high specificity and sensitivity in both the original and validation cohorts. A later analysis had no HLA typing for the validation cohort, so co-occurrence there was scored across all 120 or so repertoires.

Library preparation was by the immunoSEQ multiplex PCR assay. In the original analysis: A statistical classification framework was built to diagnose cytomegalovirus status from the catalog of TCR beta chain sequences. The source is immuneACCESS, and TCRdb retained only in-frame sequences with V and J called. Part of the clones is not carried over; for the studies checked, unresolved V genes explain less than half of this, and the remainder is unexplained. That table furnishes V, J and clone size, whereas the DNA furnished D and trimming. Across this sample there are about 150,000 clones, with roughly 90% seen only once. Around 0.7% of the sample lies in the top ten. As concerns this clone: No cognate antigen has been identified for it. Base quality data are lacking; no much larger clone is found one base away.

Separate from the roughly 660-subject first cohort, the validation cohort of roughly 120 subjects was the group to which the donors belonged. After removal of 3 bases from V and 3 bases from J, the junction retains 16 bases not matched to a gene. Spanning cysteine to phenylalanine, the CDR3 consists of 20 amino acids. Only the CDR3 DNA is retained, 60 bases long and in frame from the first base. Looking up the germline V gene yields CDR1 LGHNA and CDR2 YNFKEQ. Material for sequencing was PBMCs. This receptor was obtained from a man aged 18 to 30 in good health and CMV-seronegative. The chain employs TRBV4-2 and TRBJ1-4; the junction holds 10 bases that match TRBD1. Here is the DNA: TGTGCCAGCAGCCAGCTTACCGGGACAGGGGCGTGGGCAGCTAATGAAAAACTGTTTTTT. It encodes CASSQLTGTGAWAANEKLFF.